Listed below are T cell receptor beta chains from one sample, sequenced in a study of shared clonotypes between healthy human individuals. Using immunoSEQ multiplex PCR, the repertoire was profiled, and TCRdb retains in-frame clones only, with some absent. The sample records some 790,000 clones, 72% being singletons. Specimen: memory CD4+ T cells sorted from blood. The receptor source for this set is a woman aged 25 to 39 in good health. Both conserved end residues are part of each CDR3. D genes are given only for firm matches.

TRBV19	TRBJ1-3	TRBD1	CASRVTGSSGNTIYF
TRBV6-5	TRBJ2-7	TRBD2	CASREAGDHEQYF
TRBV12-5	TRBJ2-6	.	CAMAGQSRANVLTF
TRBV11-3	TRBJ2-3	TRBD1	CASSSSGGQGTTDTQYF
TRBV2	TRBJ2-3	TRBD2	CASTLLASGSDTQYF
TRBV28	TRBJ1-2	.	CASSKGLNYGYTF
TRBV12-2	TRBJ2-1	.	CASRLEFASSYNEQFF
TRBV19	TRBJ1-1	TRBD1	CASNAGTGGLNTEAFF
TRBV5-8	TRBJ2-5	TRBD2	CASSKGTSGSLGETQYF
TRBV5-1	TRBJ2-1	.	CASSSGGSGAARYNEQFF
TRBV19	TRBJ1-5	.	CASRGQGLAAGQPQHF
TRBV6-6	TRBJ2-1	TRBD2	CASSYPSGGNEQFF
TRBV2	TRBJ1-1	.	CASNRFQGDTEAFF
TRBV11-3	TRBJ2-1	.	CASSLVPWDEQFF
TRBV5-4	TRBJ2-7	TRBD2	CASSLDGTSGRGPEQYF
TRBV14	TRBJ2-3	TRBD1	CASSQKTGQREDTQYF
TRBV28	TRBJ2-1	TRBD2	CASSSPGTSGRGRYEQFF
TRBV19	TRBJ2-1	TRBD2	CASRSGSSLDEQFF
TRBV29-1	TRBJ2-1	TRBD1	CSTRGQGNEQFF
TRBV20-1	TRBJ2-1	.	CSASVKYEQFF
TRBV7-8	TRBJ1-5	.	CASSVRGRSYSNQPQHF
TRBV29-1	TRBJ2-1	.	CSAIPGNEQFF
TRBV19	TRBJ2-2	TRBD1	CASSPWTGNGELFF
TRBV6-5	TRBJ2-3	TRBD2	CASRALAGGPGTQYF
TRBV29-1	TRBJ2-3	.	CSVDSLGADTQYF
TRBV5-4	TRBJ1-3	.	CASSLDRARNTIYF
TRBV30	TRBJ2-5	TRBD2	CAWTRVAGSQETQYF
TRBV29-1	TRBJ2-4	.	CSVRASAKNIQYF
TRBV19	TRBJ1-5	.	CASSTGPQPQHF
TRBV9	TRBJ2-7	TRBD2	CASSVDSGLVYEQYF
TRBV6-6	TRBJ2-2	.	CASSPTFTGELFF
TRBV30	TRBJ2-7	TRBD1	CAWILEGTGGGEQYF
TRBV6-5	TRBJ1-2	TRBD1	CASSSGTVNGYTF